The 11 T cell receptor beta chains reported below all come from one sample, sequenced in a study of blood T cell repertoires in COVID-19. Data came from immunoSEQ multiplex PCR; TCRdb stores just in-frame clones and leaves some out. The sample lists about 270,000 clones, roughly 91% seen once, with 1.5% to 2% in the top ten. Material for sequencing was PBMCs or T cells enriched from blood (not recorded which). The receptors shown here come from a woman aged 55-70 years who had recovered from COVID-19.

The chain has TRBV28 and TRBJ1-2; D not certain. The CDR3 covers 17 residues. Germline CDR1 is MDHEN and CDR2 is SYDVKM. V was shortened by 6 bases and J by 6 bases, with 26 bases between the two germline ends. The CDR3 is CASSRVARRWIRDGYTF. CDR3 DNA sequence: TGTGCCAGCAGCCGGGTCGCGAGGAGGTGGATTCGGGATGGCTACACCTTC.

This chain connects TRBV10-3 to TRBJ1-4, with TRBD1 matching 8 bases. The CDR3 consists of 13 residues. J was trimmed by 6 bases and V by 11 bases; bases with no gene match: 8. Germline V lookup: CDR1 ENHRY, CDR2 SYGVKD. The CDR3 sequence is CAFLTGADEKLFF. DNA of the CDR3: TGTGCCTTCCTGACAGGGGCGGATGAAAAACTGTTTTTT.

This chain joins TRBV2 and TRBJ2-3, with 9 bases aligning to TRBD2. With V trimmed by 9 bases and J by 3 bases, 10 bases remained unmatched. The CDR3 loop spans 15 amino acids. CDR1 and CDR2 from the germline V gene are SNHLY and FYNNEI. CDR3 region: CASKGSGLATDTQYF. The CDR3 coding sequence is TGTGCCAGTAAAGGGTCGGGACTAGCAACAGATACGCAGTATTTT.

The chain recombines TRBV27 with TRBJ2-7; D is possibly TRBD2 (7 bases). Trimming took off 11 bases at V and 5 bases at J, with 19 bases between the two ends. The CDR3 loop spans 13 amino acids. Germline assignment: CDR1 MNHEY and CDR2 SMNVEV (reference sequence). The CDR3 reads CASTGGLGDEQYF. CDR3 coding DNA: TGTGCCTCTACCGGGGGGCTGGGGGACGAGCAGTACTTC.

In this sample, this clone turned up once. The J gene is TRBJ2-7, the V gene TRBV11-2, with no clear D. Germline lookup yields CDR1 SGHAT and CDR2 FQNNGV. V was pared by 0 bases and J by 0 bases, with 6 bases between. The CDR3 runs to 14 residues. CDR3 region: CASSLDRNSYEQYF. In nucleotides, the CDR3 is TGTGCCAGCAGCTTAGACAGGAACTCCTACGAGCAGTACTTC.

The chain combines TRBV29-1 with TRBJ1-2; D unclear. The germline V gene has CDR1 SQVTM and CDR2 ANQGSEA. The CDR3 loop spans 16 amino acids. V lost 1 base to trimming and J lost 4 bases, with 19 bases between them. CDR3 loop: CSVEVEGIGSGYGYTF. For the CDR3, the DNA is TGCAGCGTTGAAGTGGAAGGAATAGGAAGCGGCTATGGCTACACCTTC.

The CDR3 coding sequence is TGCGCCAGCAGCTTGGTTACGGGGGGCTTTGGAAACACCATATATTTT. It translates to CASSLVTGGFGNTIYF. The V and J genes are TRBV5-1 and TRBJ1-3, with D maybe TRBD1 (6 bases). Germline CDR1 reads SGHRS; CDR2 reads YFSETQ. The germline V and J ends were trimmed by 0 bases and 3 bases, with 13 bases remaining between them. The CDR3 totals 16 residues.

The V gene is TRBV9, the J gene TRBJ2-1, with D possibly being TRBD2 (6 bases). The CDR3 is made up of 16 amino acids. V lost 3 bases and J 9 bases, leaving 22 bases between the germline ends. Germline V gene lookup returns CDR1 SGDLS and CDR2 YYNGEE. The CDR3 DNA sequence: TGTGCCAGCAGCGCCCATCTAGCGCGATCTACAAGTGAGCAGTTCTTC. Translated, it gives CASSAHLARSTSEQFF.

The CDR3 here is CASSLQGYAGNEQFF. In nucleotides, the CDR3 is TGTGCCAGCAGTTTACAGGGGTATGCGGGAAATGAGCAGTTCTTC. This chain links TRBV5-4 with TRBJ2-1, with a tentative D call TRBD1 (7 bases). The germline V and J ends were trimmed by 5 bases and 7 bases, with 19 bases remaining between them. Germline V gene lookup returns CDR1 SGHNT and CDR2 YYREEE (reference sequence). This CDR3 has 15 amino acids.

For the CDR3, the DNA is TGTGCCAGCAGCTACCTAGCGGGATCCCCCAATGAGCAGTTCTTC. It specifies CASSYLAGSPNEQFF. The chain combines TRBV7-9 with TRBJ2-1; 9 nucleotides match TRBD2. Germline assignment: CDR1 SEHNR and CDR2 FQNEAQ (reference sequence). CDR3 size: 15 residues. V was pared by 4 bases and J by 6 bases, with 7 bases of the junction left unmatched.

The gene calls are TRBV6-1 and TRBJ2-7; TRBD2 matches at 10 bases. Per germline, CDR1 MNHNS and CDR2 SASEGT. Germline trimming cut 7 bases from V and 2 bases from J; bases unmatched to any gene: 2. This CDR3 spans 13 amino acids. The CDR3 nucleotides read TGTGCCAGCACTAGCGGGGGCGCCTACGAGCAGTACTTC. This encodes CASTSGGAYEQYF.